The next 28 T cell receptor beta chains were all read from a single sample in a study of response to subunit inactivated influenza vaccine. TCRdb passed the RT-PCR reads through MiXCR, listing each CDR3 protein once. The data show about 520,000 distinct CDR3 sequences, approximately 7.7% seen once. This material consisted of PBMCs from blood, taken approximately 25 months after vaccination. The receptors originated from a man aged 45-69 years who received an inactivated influenza vaccine.

This clonotype was observed a handful of times. The V gene is TRBV24-1, the J gene TRBJ2-1, with D possibly TRBD1 on 10 matching bases. This CDR3 has 20 residues. Deletions cut 2 bases from V and 9 bases from J, with 31 bases between. Per germline, CDR1 KGHDR and CDR2 SFDVKD. The DNA of the CDR3 is TGTGCCACCAGTGATTCGTGGGGGACAGGGGAAGGACTAGCGTCCGTTGAGCAGTTCTTC. Protein: CATSDSWGTGEGLASVEQFF.

This clonotype was seen at least ten times. CDR3 nucleotides: TGTGCCAGCAGCCGCGGACAGACAGTCTCCTACGAGCAGTACTTC. This sequence encodes CASSRGQTVSYEQYF. This chain uses TRBV12-3 or TRBV12-4 with TRBJ2-7; TRBD1 might be the D (6 bases). The V gene lost 6 bases and the J gene lost 0 bases, with 15 bases spanning the gap. CDR3 length: 15 amino acids.

This clonotype was counted between two and nine times. V is TRBV5-1 and J is TRBJ2-1, with 7 bases matching TRBD2. CDR1 and CDR2 from the germline V gene are SGHRS and YFSETQ. The V gene end was trimmed by 8 bases and the J gene end by 5 bases; junction bases not matched to a gene: 1. The CDR3 is 11 residues long. CDR3 bases: TGCGCCAGTAGCGGGCACAATGAGCAGTTCTTC. Protein product: CASSGHNEQFF.

The chain employs TRBV19 and TRBJ1-1; 7 nucleotides line up with TRBD1. The germline V gene has CDR1 LNHDA and CDR2 SQIVND (reference sequence). V lost 6 bases, J lost 1 base, and 8 bases stayed unmatched. The length of the CDR3 is 15 residues. The CDR3 DNA is TGTGCCAGTAGCCCGACAGGGAGGGGGAACACTGAAGCTTTCTTT. The encoded protein is CASSPTGRGNTEAFF. The whole variable domain, remainder taken from reference TRBV19 and TRBJ1-1, is DGGITQSPKYLFRKEGQNVTLSCEQNLNHDAMYWYRQDPGQGLRLIYYSQIVNDFQKGDIAEGYSVSREKKESFPLTVTSAQKNPTAFYLCASSPTGRGNTEAFFGQGTRLTVV.

This clonotype has at least ten counts. V usage is TRBV6-2 or TRBV6-3 and J usage is TRBJ1-4; D is unclear. The CDR3 runs to 15 residues. The germline V and J ends were trimmed by 2 bases and 2 bases, with 9 bases remaining between them. Germline V gene sequence: CDR1 MNHEY, CDR2 SVGEGT. DNA for the CDR3: TGTGCCAGCAGTTACCGTGGACGGACTAATGAAAAACTGTTTTTT. It encodes CASSYRGRTNEKLFF.

This clonotype showed up just a few times. The chain combines TRBV10-1 with TRBJ2-3; no definite D call. The CDR3 contains 13 residues. The germline V and J ends were trimmed by 3 bases and 0 bases, with 4 bases remaining between them. The germline V gene has CDR1 WNHNN and CDR2 SYGVQD (reference sequence). The DNA of the CDR3 is TGCGCCAGCAGTGAAACTAGCACAGATACGCAGTATTTT. Encoded protein: CASSETSTDTQYF.

The gene calls are TRBV12-3 or TRBV12-4 and TRBJ2-3; TRBD1 aligns across 11 bases. There are 15 residues in the CDR3. Trimming removed 6 bases from V and 4 bases from J; junction bases left unmatched: 6. The CDR3 nucleotides are TGTGCCAGCAGATCGGACAGGGGGCGGTCAGATACGCAGTATTTT. This encodes CASRSDRGRSDTQYF.

This clonotype was observed a few times. The chain is built from TRBV5-6 and TRBJ2-7; weak D call: TRBD2 (5 bases). With 1 base removed from V and 3 bases from J, the gap between germline ends came to 8 bases. Germline V gene data show CDR1 as SGHDT and CDR2 as YYEEEE. The CDR3 runs 13 residues. The CDR3 DNA reads as TGTGCCAGCAGCTTGCCGGGGATCTACGAGCAGTACTTC. This sequence encodes CASSLPGIYEQYF.

A few counts support this clonotype. The rearrangement links TRBV7-2 to TRBJ2-7; D perhaps matches TRBD2 (5 bases). Germline V gene data show CDR1 as SGHTA and CDR2 as FQGNSA. Trimming left V 2 bases short and J 6 bases short, with 17 bases between. The CDR3 runs 15 residues. CDR3 coding DNA: TGTGCCAGCAGCTTAAGCGGTAGCAAATCACTCGAGCAGTACTTC. Protein: CASSLSGSKSLEQYF.

This clonotype was detected many times. The rearrangement uses TRBV9 and TRBJ2-7; 7 bases map to TRBD1. This CDR3 contains 12 residues. Losses at the gene ends were 3 bases for V and 6 bases for J; bases not matched to a gene: 3. CDR1 and CDR2 from the germline V gene are SGDLS and YYNGEE. CDR3 protein: CASSDRGSEQYF. In nucleotides, the CDR3 is TGTGCCAGCAGCGACAGGGGATCCGAGCAGTACTTC.

A few counts support this clonotype. This sequence joins TRBV7-2 and TRBJ2-7; 7 bases match TRBD1. With 4 bases clipped from V and 3 bases from J, the junction kept 6 bases outside the gene matches. This CDR3 contains 14 residues. From germline, CDR1 is SGHTA and CDR2 FQGNSA. This chain's CDR3 is CASSSGTVFYEQYF. In DNA form, the CDR3 reads TGTGCCAGCAGCTCTGGGACAGTATTCTACGAGCAGTACTTC.

This clonotype appeared many times. This chain links TRBV29-1 with TRBJ2-1, with TRBD1 matching 11 bases. There are 13 residues in the CDR3. V lost 4 bases to trimming and J lost 5 bases; unmatched junction nucleotides: 1. Germline V gene data show CDR1 as SQVTM and CDR2 as ANQGSEA. CDR3 sequence reads: CSVGDRGDNEQFF. The CDR3 bases are TGCAGCGTTGGGGACAGGGGGGACAATGAGCAGTTCTTC.

The chain links TRBV7-2 to TRBJ2-1, with 8 positions matching TRBD2. There are 14 residues in the CDR3. The junction had 5 bases not matched to a gene; V was cut back by 2 bases and J by 8 bases. From germline, CDR1 is SGHTA and CDR2 FQGNSA. The CDR3 loop reads CASSLLTSAYEQFF. CDR3 in DNA: TGTGCCAGCAGCTTACTGACTAGCGCCTATGAGCAGTTCTTC.

This clonotype was picked up a small number of times. The gene calls are TRBV6-1 and TRBJ1-6, with 10 positions matching TRBD1. The CDR3 totals 16 residues. Germline V gene lookup returns CDR1 MNHNS and CDR2 SASEGT. The V gene end was trimmed by 4 bases and the J gene end by 7 bases; junction bases not matched to a gene: 7. DNA of the CDR3: TGTGCCAGCAGTGCACGACAGGGGGCGCGGAATTCACCCCTCCACTTT. Encoded protein: CASSARQGARNSPLHF.

CDR3 in DNA: TGCGCCAGCAGCTTTCGGAGTATGAACACCGGGGAGCTGTTTTTT. It encodes CASSFRSMNTGELFF. The rearrangement joins TRBV5-1 to TRBJ2-2, with no clear D. Germline values: CDR1 SGHRS, CDR2 YFSETQ. The CDR3 is 15 residues long. V was clipped by 2 bases and J by 1 base, with 9 bases between them. The full variable domain, its missing parts supplied by reference TRBV5-1 and TRBJ2-2, is KAGVTQTPRYLIKTRGQQVTLSCSPISGHRSVSWYQQTPGQGLQFLFEYFSETQRNKGNFPGRFSGRQFSNSRSEMNVSTLELGDSALYLCASSFRSMNTGELFFGEGSRLTVL.

This clonotype appeared many times. DNA of the CDR3: TGCGCCAGCAGCCTCGGGGTAGAGACCCAGTACTTC. Translated, it gives CASSLGVETQYF. This rearrangement joins TRBV5-1 to TRBJ2-5; D may be TRBD2 (5 bases). Germline loops: CDR1 SGHRS, CDR2 YFSETQ. The V end lost 4 bases, the J end lost 4 bases, and 8 bases lay between the germline ends. The CDR3 runs to 12 residues.

This clonotype was counted many times. This sequence joins TRBV5-1 and TRBJ2-3; TRBD2 matches 8 bases. This CDR3 spans 14 amino acids. CDR1 and CDR2 from the germline V gene are SGHRS and YFSETQ. Trimming cost V 3 bases and J 5 bases; bases outside gene matches: 5. The CDR3 is CASSSLAVGDTQYF. CDR3 coding DNA: TGCGCCAGCAGCTCACTAGCGGTGGGAGATACGCAGTATTTT.

This clonotype is a singleton in its sample. The chain recombines TRBV4-3 with TRBJ1-2; D ambiguous. Trimming removed 4 bases from V and 0 bases from J, with 12 bases in between. This CDR3 comprises 15 residues. CDR1 LGHNA and CDR2 YSLEER come from the germline V gene. This chain's CDR3 is CASSPLAGSNYGYTF. The CDR3 nucleotides are TGCGCCAGCAGCCCCCTGGCGGGGTCTAACTATGGCTACACCTTC.

This clonotype was counted at least ten times. V and J are TRBV27 and TRBJ2-1, with 10 bases identical to TRBD2. Germline V gene data show CDR1 as MNHEY and CDR2 as SMNVEV (reference sequence). J lost 6 bases, V lost 4 bases, and 6 bases had no gene match. The CDR3 runs 15 residues. Written as DNA, the CDR3 is TGTGCCAGCAGTTCGCTAGGACTAGCGGCCAATGAGCAGTTCTTC. Its protein is CASSSLGLAANEQFF.

The chain employs TRBV20-1 and TRBJ1-1; D not resolved. Trimming took 6 bases from V and 1 from J, leaving 21 bases between them. The germline CDR1 and CDR2 sequences are DFQATT and SNEGSKA (reference sequence). The CDR3 sequence is 16 residues long. The CDR3 protein is CSAPQVISFQNTEAFF. The CDR3 region has the DNA TGCAGTGCCCCTCAGGTCATATCGTTTCAGAACACTGAAGCTTTCTTT.

The J gene is TRBJ2-5, the V gene TRBV2; 8 nucleotides match TRBD1. V shed 4 bases and J 7 bases; nucleotides not matched to a gene: 8. This CDR3 spans 14 amino acids. CDR1 is SNHLY, CDR2 FYNNEI, per germline. CDR3 DNA sequence: TGTGCCAGCAGTGTAGACAGGGGCCGCGGGACCCAGTACTTC. Translating gives CASSVDRGRGTQYF.

The chain links TRBV24-1 to TRBJ2-3; 13 bases map to TRBD2. There are 16 residues in the CDR3. V shed 5 bases and J 3 bases; nucleotides not matched to a gene: 4. CDR1 and CDR2 from the germline V gene are KGHDR and SFDVKD. CDR3 bases: TGTGCCACCAGTGGGACTAGCGGGAGTGGTACAGATACGCAGTATTTT. This translates into CATSGTSGSGTDTQYF.

This clonotype showed up many times. This chain uses TRBV7-3 with TRBJ2-2; tentatively, D is TRBD1 (5 bases). V lost 1 base and J lost 7, with 16 bases in between. Per germline, CDR1 SGHTA and CDR2 FQGTGA. The CDR3 has 16 amino acids. CDR3 DNA: TGTGCCAGCAGCTTAAAGGGGTTAGCCCGTGGCGGGGAGCTGTTTTTT. Translation: CASSLKGLARGGELFF. Looking up the rest from reference TRBV7-3 and TRBJ2-2 gives the full variable domain: GAGVSQTPSNKVTEKGKYVELRCDPISGHTALYWYRQSLGQGPEFLIYFQGTGAADDSGLPNDRFFAVRPEGSVSTLKIQRTERGDSAVYLCASSLKGLARGGELFFGEGSRLTVL.

The chain recombines TRBV7-9 with TRBJ1-4; the D is unclear. The germline CDR1 and CDR2 sequences are SEHNR and FQNEAQ (reference sequence). The CDR3 consists of 14 residues. The V end lost 7 bases, the J end lost 6 bases, and 15 bases lay between the germline ends. The CDR3 is CASNRAGSDEKLFF. The CDR3 DNA reads TGTGCCAGCAACCGAGCGGGGAGCGATGAAAAACTGTTTTTT.

This clonotype was observed many times. The DNA for the CDR3 is TGCAGTGCTAGAGATCTAACGCAGGCGGATTTCTCTGGGGCCAACGTCCTGACTTTC. Protein: CSARDLTQADFSGANVLTF. This chain connects TRBV20-1 to TRBJ2-6; no firm D call. This CDR3 is 19 amino acids long. The V and J ends lost 0 bases and 0 bases respectively, with 18 bases between them. Germline CDR1 is DFQATT and CDR2 is SNEGSKA (reference sequence).

This clonotype has only a few counts. This chain connects TRBV5-1 to TRBJ1-2, with D tentatively TRBD1 (5 bases). CDR3 length: 13 residues. V lost 4 bases to trimming and J lost 8 bases, with 15 bases between them. Germline-derived CDR1 and CDR2 are SGHRS and YFSETQ. CDR3 region: CASSDLRGFGYTF. The CDR3 coding sequence is TGCGCCAGCAGCGACCTACGGGGGTTCGGCTACACCTTC. Combining the CDR3 with reference TRBV5-1 and TRBJ1-2 gives the whole variable domain KAGVTQTPRYLIKTRGQQVTLSCSPISGHRSVSWYQQTPGQGLQFLFEYFSETQRNKGNFPGRFSGRQFSNSRSEMNVSTLELGDSALYLCASSDLRGFGYTFGSGTRLTVV.

V and J are TRBV10-3 and TRBJ1-4; D perhaps matches TRBD1 (5 bases). Trimming shortened V by 0 bases and J by 8 bases, and 10 bases separated the two germline ends. The germline CDR1 and CDR2 sequences are ENHRY and SYGVKD. The CDR3 runs to 14 residues. The CDR3 nucleotides read TGTGCCATCAGTGAGTCGCAGGGACGGGAAAAACTGTTTTTT. Protein: CAISESQGREKLFF.

The sample holds a few counts of this clonotype. The DNA of the CDR3 is TGTGCCAGCAGTTCACCGGGCCCCGAGACGCAGTATTTT. It codes for CASSSPGPETQYF. V is TRBV12-3 or TRBV12-4 and J is TRBJ2-3; D ambiguous. V dropped 4 bases and J dropped 9 bases, with 14 bases sitting between them. This CDR3 is built from 13 residues.